This T cell receptor beta chain was captured by sequencing in a study of blood T cell repertoires in COVID-19. About the research overall: Samples representing acute and convalescent COVID-19 were sourced from the United States, Italy and Spain. T cells, B-cell-depleted T cells, or PBMCs supplied cDNA or gDNA.

Per the germline V gene, CDR1 is MNHEY and CDR2 is SMNVEV (reference sequence). The V gene lost 7 bases and the J gene lost 6 bases, with 19 bases spanning the gap. There are 16 residues in the CDR3. Authors' processing steps: Amplification from reference gene primers served as the basis for estimated nucleated cell counts. TCRdb's copy holds only in-frame clones and misses some; the assay was immunoSEQ multiplex PCR. V and J calls plus clone size are reproduced from that table; the DNA served to infer D and trimming. The table records 150,000 to 200,000 clones, about nine tenths of them present only once.

The sequence was collected from a man between 60 and 75 years old with active or convalescent COVID-19. The chain recombines TRBV27 with TRBJ1-6; D ambiguous. The sample comprised peripheral blood. CDR3 sequence: CASTPRRDFFNSPLHF. The CDR3 nucleotides are TGTGCCAGCACCCCTCGTCGGGATTTCTTTAATTCACCCCTCCACTTT.